Following are 20 T cell receptor beta chains from one sample sequenced in a study of OX40 agonist ivuxolimab in advanced cancers. Assay: immunoSEQ multiplex PCR; the TCRdb copy retains only in-frame clones and omits some. Of some 97,000 clones listed, about 91% were seen once; the top ten hold approximately 0.16%. This sample comprised CD4+ or CD8+ T cells sorted from blood, obtained in a trial of the OX40 agonist ivuxolimab. The receptors stem from an adult with an advanced solid tumor such as melanoma, head and neck, liver or kidney cancer.

The V call is TRBV19, the J call TRBJ2-7; either TRBD1 or TRBD2 may fit D (5 bases each). Deletions cut 4 bases from V and 5 bases from J, with 9 bases between. The CDR3 covers 12 residues. Per germline, CDR1 LNHDA and CDR2 SQIVND (reference sequence). In DNA, the CDR3 is TGTGCCAGTAGTAGCTGGGGGAACGAGCAGTACTTC. Translation gives CASSSWGNEQYF.

The chain employs TRBV9 and TRBJ2-3; 13 bases are a match to TRBD2. This CDR3 is built from 15 residues. Germline values: CDR1 SGDLS, CDR2 YYNGEE. V lost 4 bases, J lost 5 bases, and 4 bases stayed unmatched. The CDR3 nucleotides are TGTGCCAGCAGCCGGACTAGCGGGAGTGGAGATACGCAGTATTTT. Its translation: CASSRTSGSGDTQYF.

A note on this clone: The same CDR3 is also encoded by other DNA sequences in this sample. The chain combines TRBV19 with TRBJ1-1, with D perhaps matching TRBD1 (6 bases). The CDR3 length is 13 residues. CDR1 is LNHDA and CDR2 is SQIVND in the germline V gene (reference sequence). The V gene lost 3 bases and the J gene lost 2 bases, with 7 bases spanning the gap. DNA of the CDR3: TGTGCCAGTAGTATGACAGGAAACACTGAAGCTTTCTTT. Residues: CASSMTGNTEAFF. The whole variable domain, filled in from reference TRBV19 and TRBJ1-1, reads DGGITQSPKYLFRKEGQNVTLSCEQNLNHDAMYWYRQDPGQGLRLIYYSQIVNDFQKGDIAEGYSVSREKKESFPLTVTSAQKNPTAFYLCASSMTGNTEAFFGQGTRLTVV.

Here the CDR3 DNA reads TGTGCCAGCAGCTTGGCTGCAGGGACGTCTGGAAACACCATATATTTT. Its protein is CASSLAAGTSGNTIYF. The chain joins TRBV5-5 to TRBJ1-3; tentatively, D is TRBD1 (5 bases). V was pared by 0 bases and J by 1 base, with 11 bases between. Germline values: CDR1 SGHKS, CDR2 YYEKEE (reference sequence). The CDR3 runs 16 residues. The entire variable domain, with the rest obtained from reference TRBV5-5 and TRBJ1-3, is as follows: DAGVTQSPTHLIKTRGQQVTLRCSPISGHKSVSWYQQVLGQGPQFIFQYYEKEERGRGNFPDRFSARQFPNYSSELNVNALLLGDSALYLCASSLAAGTSGNTIYFGEGSWLTVV.

V usage is TRBV28 and J usage is TRBJ1-2; 8 positions agree with TRBD1. The germline V gene encodes CDR1 MDHEN and CDR2 SYDVKM. The CDR3 extends over 13 amino acids. Trimming took 6 bases from V and 4 from J; bases not matched to a gene: 4. The CDR3 here is CASRPTGAYGYTF. The CDR3, as DNA: TGTGCCAGCAGGCCGACAGGGGCCTATGGCTACACCTTC.

The chain recombines TRBV5-1 with TRBJ2-3; D might be TRBD2 (5 bases). This CDR3 spans 16 amino acids. The V end was cut by 1 base, the J end by 0 bases, with 12 bases between. CDR1 is SGHRS and CDR2 is YFSETQ in the germline V gene. In DNA, the CDR3 is TGCGCCAGCAGCTTGATTGGCGGAGGCAGCACAGATACGCAGTATTTT. This sequence encodes CASSLIGGGSTDTQYF.

The chain uses TRBV5-6 and TRBJ2-3; 10 positions agree with TRBD2. CDR3 length equals 14 residues. Trimming took 7 bases from V and 6 from J; bases not matched to a gene: 8. CDR1 is SGHDT, CDR2 YYEEEE, per germline. The CDR3 spells CASATSGIGDTQYF. The DNA of the CDR3 is TGTGCCAGCGCCACTAGCGGGATTGGGGATACGCAGTATTTT.

The chain couples TRBV2 to TRBJ2-7; 8 bases align to TRBD1. The CDR3 sequence is 14 residues long. The V segment lost 4 bases and the J segment 0 bases; nucleotides outside the gene matches: 2. The germline CDR1 and CDR2 sequences are SNHLY and FYNNEI. CDR3 region: CASSGDRSSYEQYF. CDR3 in DNA: TGTGCCAGCAGTGGGGACAGGAGCTCCTACGAGCAGTACTTC. The whole variable domain, filled in from reference TRBV2 and TRBJ2-7, reads EPEVTQTPSHQVTQMGQEVILRCVPISNHLYFYWYRQILGQKVEFLVSFYNNEISEKSEIFDDQFSVERPDGSNFTLKIRSTKLEDSAMYFCASSGDRSSYEQYFGPGTRLTVT.

The CDR3: CASSLARRISYEQYF. CDR3 DNA sequence: TGTGCCAGCAGCTTAGCGCGACGGATCTCCTACGAGCAGTACTTC. The chain recombines TRBV11-1 with TRBJ2-7; D remains ambiguous. Germline loops: CDR1 SGHAT, CDR2 FQDESV (reference sequence). CDR3 length equals 15 residues. Trimming pared 0 bases from V and 0 bases from J, leaving 9 bases between.

This clone was observed a handful of times. V usage is TRBV27 and J usage is TRBJ2-3; 8 bases map to TRBD1. The V gene end was trimmed by 7 bases and the J gene end by 12 bases; junction bases not matched to a gene: 27. Germline V gene data show CDR1 as MNHEY and CDR2 as SMNVEV (reference sequence). The CDR3 covers 18 residues. The CDR3 DNA is TGTGCCAGCAAAGACAGGGGCGGTCGGGGGTTTCGGGGCCCTGGACAGTATTTT. Its translation is CASKDRGGRGFRGPGQYF.

V usage is TRBV11-2 and J usage is TRBJ2-4; D is possibly TRBD1 (5 bases). Trimming cost V 4 bases and J 0 bases, with 7 bases left between them. There are 14 residues in the CDR3. CDR1 is SGHAT, CDR2 FQNNGV, per germline. The CDR3: CASSSGLAKNIQYF. The CDR3 nucleotides are TGTGCCAGCAGCTCAGGGTTAGCCAAAAACATTCAGTACTTC.

The gene calls are TRBV5-6 and TRBJ1-3; D gene unclear. CDR1 is SGHDT and CDR2 is YYEEEE in the germline V gene. The CDR3 is 15 residues long. V was cut by 0 bases and J by 0 bases, with 7 bases left in between. The CDR3 spells CASSLGRLSGNTIYF. For the CDR3, the DNA is TGTGCCAGCAGCTTGGGACGGCTCTCTGGAAACACCATATATTTT.

The rearrangement joins TRBV27 to TRBJ2-1; D not certain. Germline CDR1 and CDR2: MNHEY and SMNVEV (reference sequence). V gave up 6 bases and J gave up 5 bases, with 11 bases separating them. The CDR3 length is 13 residues. CDR3 protein: CASSTVTNNEQFF. The CDR3 DNA is TGTGCCAGCAGCACCGTAACGAACAATGAGCAGTTCTTC.

The J gene is TRBJ2-1, the V gene TRBV5-4, with unresolved D. The germline V gene encodes CDR1 SGHNT and CDR2 YYREEE (reference sequence). V was cut by 4 bases and J by 5 bases, with 16 bases left in between. The CDR3 has 15 residues. Written as DNA, the CDR3 is TGTGCCAGCAGCGGCCCCAGAAAACAGAACAATGAGCAGTTCTTC. Protein sequence: CASSGPRKQNNEQFF. Based on the CDR3 plus reference TRBV5-4 and TRBJ2-1, the full variable domain is ETGVTQSPTHLIKTRGQQVTLRCSSQSGHNTVSWYQQALGQGPQFIFQYYREEENGRGNFPPRFSGLQFPNYSSELNVNALELDDSALYLCASSGPRKQNNEQFFGPGTRLTVL.

V gene TRBV19 combines with J gene TRBJ1-2, with TRBD1 identical over 9 bases. The V and J ends lost 3 bases and 4 bases, in that order; junction bases with no gene match: 6. CDR3 length equals 15 residues. Germline lookup yields CDR1 LNHDA and CDR2 SQIVND (reference sequence). The CDR3 loop reads CASSITGGERYGYTF. The CDR3 DNA reads TGTGCCAGTAGTATCACAGGGGGCGAACGCTATGGCTACACCTTC. Full variable domain (rest looked up from reference TRBV19 and TRBJ1-2): DGGITQSPKYLFRKEGQNVTLSCEQNLNHDAMYWYRQDPGQGLRLIYYSQIVNDFQKGDIAEGYSVSREKKESFPLTVTSAQKNPTAFYLCASSITGGERYGYTFGSGTRLTVV.

V usage is TRBV13 and J usage is TRBJ1-4, with 8 positions matching TRBD1. This CDR3 has 16 amino acids. V lost 0 bases to trimming and J lost 3 bases; unmatched junction nucleotides: 3. CDR1 PRHDT and CDR2 FYEKMQ come from the germline V gene (reference sequence). CDR3: CASSLGRGQANEKLFF. CDR3 coding DNA: TGTGCCAGCAGCTTAGGTCGGGGACAGGCTAATGAAAAACTGTTTTTT.

This chain joins TRBV10-3 and TRBJ1-6; D is perhaps TRBD1 (5 bases). V was shortened by 6 bases and J by 6 bases, with 15 bases between the two germline ends. The CDR3 extends over 15 amino acids. Germline CDR1 ENHRY, CDR2 SYGVKD. The CDR3 DNA sequence: TGTGCCATCAGATTATCCGACAGTCCTAATTCACCCCTCCACTTT. Protein: CAIRLSDSPNSPLHF.

The chain combines TRBV6-5 with TRBJ1-1, with 8 positions matching TRBD1. CDR1 MNHEY and CDR2 SVGAGI come from the germline V gene. J lost 4 bases, V lost 2 bases, and 0 bases had no gene match. The CDR3 is 13 residues long. Here the CDR3 DNA reads TGTGCCAGCAGTTACGACAGGGGCACTGAAGCTTTCTTT. Residues: CASSYDRGTEAFF.

The V and J genes are TRBV5-1 and TRBJ2-7; 8 bases align to TRBD1. Per germline, CDR1 SGHRS and CDR2 YFSETQ. The CDR3 contains 14 residues. Trimming removed 1 base from V and 5 bases from J; junction bases left unmatched: 5. CDR3 sequence (DNA): TGCGCCAGCAGCTTGCAGGGGGCCCCTGACGAGCAGTACTTC. This sequence encodes CASSLQGAPDEQYF.

This clone is a singleton in its sample. J is TRBJ1-2 and V is TRBV5-3; no definite D call. TRBV5-3 falls under the ORF class, with uncertain function. The CDR3 spans 11 residues. V lost 3 bases and J lost 3, with 3 bases in between. Written as DNA, the CDR3 is TGTGCCAGAAGCTATTACTATGGCTACACCTTC. Translated: CARSYYYGYTF.